This TCR beta chain appears in the sequencing data of a study of T cell changes during pregnancy in multiple sclerosis. The CDR3 is made up of 17 amino acids. CDR1 and CDR2 (germline): LGHNA, YNFKEQ. The V end lost 5 bases, the J end lost 2 bases, and 21 bases lay between the germline ends. Method: immunoSEQ multiplex PCR; TCRdb's copy keeps in-frame clones and lacks some. The table records about 36,000 clones, around 91% of them present only once. This clonotype was obtained from a female donor with multiple sclerosis, enrolled in a pregnancy study. The rearrangement links TRBV4-2 to TRBJ1-1; D might be TRBD1 (5 bases). Here the sequenced sample was CD8+ T cells from peripheral blood mononuclear cells, taken in the third trimester of pregnancy. In DNA form, the CDR3 reads TGTGCCAGCAGCGTCAGGGTCCTACACGCGTCCAACACTGAAGCTTTCTTT. This translates into CASSVRVLHASNTEAFF.